These T cell receptor beta chains were read from a single sample in a study of blood T cell repertoires in COVID-19. This table comes from immunoSEQ multiplex PCR, and its TCRdb copy is limited to in-frame clones, with some not included. The sample yields roughly 92,000 clones, around 87% seen once. Sample: peripheral blood. These receptor sequences come from a human donor with acute or convalescent COVID-19. The donor label of this sample is uncertain. Each CDR3 is given with its conserved first and last residue. A D gene is named only where the DNA matches it firmly. Part of the rows lack a size; the others show once, few, many or a class for expanded clones.

-,TRBD1,TRBV9,TRBJ1-5,CASSAGTVDQPQHF,TGTGCCAGCAGCGCCGGGACAGTCGATCAGCCCCAGCATTTT
-,TRBD1,TRBV6-9,TRBJ1-1,CASSYRDRGNTEAFF,TGTGCCAGCAGTTATCGGGACAGGGGAAACACTGAAGCTTTCTTT
-,-,TRBV6-5,TRBJ2-2,CASSYPPGELFF,TGTGCCAGCAGTTACCCCCCTGGGGAGCTGTTTTTT
-,-,TRBV28,TRBJ1-1,CASSPPYSTGQRAFF,TGTGCCAGCAGTCCCCCGTACTCGACAGGCCAAAGGGCTTTCTTT
-,TRBD1,TRBV9,TRBJ2-1,CASSARDRIYNEQFF,TGTGCCAGCAGCGCCCGGGACAGGATCTACAATGAGCAGTTCTTC
-,-,TRBV7-9,TRBJ2-5,CASSSETQYF,TGTGCCAGCAGCTCGGAGACCCAGTACTTC
-,-,TRBV11-2,TRBJ2-3,CASSLGTTTDTQYF,TGTGCCAGCAGCTTGGGGACAACCACAGATACGCAGTATTTT
once,TRBD1,TRBV7-8,TRBJ1-1,CASSTSTGRNEAFF,TGTGCCAGCAGCACTTCGACAGGGAGGAATGAAGCTTTCTTT
-,TRBD1,TRBV19,TRBJ1-5,CASSMGTVQKQPQHF,TGTGCCAGTAGTATGGGGACAGTGCAGAAACAGCCCCAGCATTTT
-,-,TRBV19,TRBJ1-4,CASSIAGGADEKLFF,TGTGCCAGTAGTATAGCGGGGGGCGCGGATGAAAAACTGTTTTTT
-,-,TRBV3-1/TRBV3-2,TRBJ2-7,CASSQDLSSYEQYF,TGTGCCAGCAGCCAAGATCTTTCCAGCTACGAGCAGTACTTC
-,-,TRBV2,TRBJ1-1,CANVRNTEAFF,TGTGCCAACGTGAGAAACACTGAAGCTTTCTTT
-,-,TRBV5-1,TRBJ1-4,CASSVGWGHKEKLFF,TGCGCCAGCAGCGTGGGGTGGGGGCATAAAGAAAAACTGTTTTTT
-,-,TRBV5-1,TRBJ2-1,CASSLALAPSYNEQFF,TGCGCCAGCAGCTTGGCCCTAGCGCCTTCCTACAATGAGCAGTTCTTC
once,-,TRBV2,TRBJ2-5,CASSDAGSSKTQYF,TGTGCCAGCAGTGACGCGGGAAGCTCAAAGACCCAGTACTTC
once,TRBD1,TRBV2,TRBJ1-3,CASSLTGTSGNTIYF,TGTGCCAGCAGCCTGACAGGGACCTCTGGAAACACCATATATTTT
-,-,TRBV20-1,TRBJ2-5,CSASYRETQYF,TGCAGTGCTAGCTACAGGGAGACCCAGTACTTC
-,-,TRBV2,TRBJ1-1,CASSQGNTEAFF,TGTGCCAGCAGCCAGGGGAACACTGAAGCTTTCTTT
-,TRBD2,TRBV4-1,TRBJ2-3,CASSQVGGSDTQYF,TGCGCCAGCAGCCAAGTGGGGGGGTCAGATACGCAGTATTTT
-,TRBD2,TRBV24-1,TRBJ2-3,CATSDFTGGADTQYF,TGTGCCACCAGTGATTTTACGGGGGGGGCAGATACGCAGTATTTT
-,TRBD1,TRBV28,TRBJ1-5,CASSETGKNQPQHF,TGTGCCAGTTCCGAGACAGGGAAGAATCAGCCCCAGCATTTT
-,-,TRBV6-2/TRBV6-3,TRBJ2-7,CASSMANSYEQYF,TGTGCCAGTAGTATGGCCAACTCCTACGAGCAGTACTTC
-,TRBD1,TRBV9,TRBJ1-3,CASSVHRGHSGNTIYF,TGTGCCAGCAGCGTGCACAGGGGCCACTCTGGAAACACCATATATTTT
-,TRBD1,TRBV5-5,TRBJ1-5,CASSSQGDSNQPQHF,TGTGCCAGCAGCTCACAAGGGGACAGTAATCAGCCCCAGCATTTT
-,-,TRBV6-5,TRBJ2-3,CASSHHPRVDTQYF,TGTGCCAGCAGCCACCATCCCAGGGTTGATACGCAGTATTTT
once,-,TRBV7-3,TRBJ2-7,CASSFPSYEQYF,TGTGCCAGCAGCTTCCCCAGCTACGAGCAGTACTTC
-,TRBD1,TRBV12-3/TRBV12-4,TRBJ1-2,CASSRQGRYGYTF,TGTGCCAGCAGTAGACAGGGGCGCTATGGCTACACCTTC
-,-,TRBV19,TRBJ2-5,CASSKTREETQYF,TGTGCCAGTAGTAAAACCCGCGAGGAGACCCAGTACTTC
once,-,TRBV5-1,TRBJ2-7,CASSQGLGSGEQYF,TGCGCCAGCAGCCAGGGGTTGGGGTCGGGCGAGCAGTACTTC
-,TRBD1,TRBV5-1,TRBJ2-5,CASRQAGGKGETQYF,TGCGCCTCCCGACAAGCAGGGGGAAAGGGAGAGACCCAGTACTTC
once,TRBD2,TRBV7-2,TRBJ2-2,CASSVQKTSRTGELFF,TGTGCCAGCAGCGTTCAAAAGACTAGCCGCACCGGGGAGCTGTTTTTT
-,TRBD2,TRBV4-2,TRBJ2-3,CASSQVAASGGIGDTQYF,TGTGCCAGCAGCCAAGTTGCTGCTAGCGGGGGAATTGGAGATACGCAGTATTTT
-,-,TRBV19,TRBJ2-5,CASSLDGKTQYF,TGTGCCAGTAGTCTTGACGGGAAGACCCAGTACTTC
-,TRBD1,TRBV7-6,TRBJ2-7,CASSLGAGGSYEQYF,TGTGCCAGCAGCTTAGGGGCAGGGGGTTCCTACGAGCAGTACTTC
-,TRBD1,TRBV4-2,TRBJ2-2,CASSQAMGQGRNTGELFF,TGTGCCAGCAGCCAAGCCATGGGACAGGGACGGAACACCGGGGAGCTGTTTTTT
-,-,TRBV28,TRBJ2-1,CASSLLPSAGASNEQFF,TGTGCCAGCAGTTTATTACCTTCGGCAGGGGCGAGCAATGAGCAGTTCTTC
-,TRBD1,TRBV7-8,TRBJ1-5,CASSLRQGARNQPQHF,TGTGCCAGCAGCTTGCGACAGGGGGCGAGGAATCAGCCCCAGCATTTT
few,-,TRBV18,TRBJ1-2,CASSPQTGNYGYTF,TGTGCCAGCTCACCACAAACGGGGAACTATGGCTACACCTTC
-,-,TRBV28,TRBJ1-2,CASSLPTVGYGYTF,TGTGCCAGCAGTTTACCGACAGTAGGGTACGGCTACACCTTC
-,TRBD1,TRBV28,TRBJ1-2,CASSLRWRDRAYYGYTF,TGTGCCAGCAGTTTAAGGTGGCGGGACAGGGCCTACTATGGCTACACCTTC
-,TRBD1,TRBV10-3,TRBJ2-7,CAISAGTGDSYEQYF,TGTGCCATCAGTGCCGGGACAGGGGATTCCTACGAGCAGTACTTC
-,-,TRBV19,TRBJ2-1,CATSVLWRRQFF,TGTGCCACCAGTGTTCTTTGGAGGAGGCAGTTCTTC
once,-,TRBV7-9,TRBJ1-1,CASSLARTINTEAFF,TGTGCCAGCAGCTTAGCCCGGACAATAAACACTGAAGCTTTCTTT
-,TRBD1,TRBV27,TRBJ1-6,CASKLRWAGGNSPLHF,TGTGCCAGCAAACTCCGGTGGGCAGGGGGTAATTCACCCCTCCACTTT
-,TRBD2,TRBV7-6,TRBJ2-1,CASSPPGGAAKEQFF,TGTGCCAGCAGCCCACCGGGGGGGGCTGCTAAGGAGCAGTTCTTC
-,-,TRBV7-3,TRBJ1-1,CASSPGQNTEAFF,TGTGCCAGCAGTCCGGGACAGAACACTGAAGCTTTCTTT
-,-,TRBV5-1,TRBJ1-3,CASTPEGAGNTIYF,TGCGCCAGCACCCCCGAGGGGGCTGGAAACACCATATATTTT
-,-,TRBV30,TRBJ2-7,CAWSVQGGFLEQYF,TGTGCCTGGAGTGTACAAGGCGGTTTCCTCGAGCAGTACTTC
-,-,TRBV18,TRBJ2-1,CASSPRVQRDNEQFF,TGTGCCAGCTCACCACGGGTTCAGCGGGACAATGAGCAGTTCTTC
once,TRBD2,TRBV7-2,TRBJ2-7,CASSLNSGRNYEQYF,TGTGCCAGCAGCTTAAATAGCGGGCGAAACTACGAGCAGTACTTC
-,TRBD1,TRBV9,TRBJ2-5,CASSARDRTGETQYF,TGTGCCAGCAGCGCACGGGACAGAACAGGAGAGACCCAGTACTTC
-,TRBD2,TRBV2,TRBJ2-4,CASSSAGAAKNIQYF,TGTGCCAGCAGTTCAGCGGGAGCCGCCAAAAACATTCAGTACTTC
-,-,TRBV19,TRBJ1-5,CASSMDSYQPQHF,TGTGCCAGTAGTATGGACAGTTATCAGCCCCAGCATTTT
-,TRBD1,TRBV11-2,TRBJ1-1,CASSLGVYRGNTEAFF,TGTGCCAGCAGCTTAGGGGTATACAGGGGGAACACTGAAGCTTTCTTT